This T cell receptor (beta chain) was recorded in a study of cytomegalovirus exposure and HLA in healthy donors. About this clone: Its antigen is as yet unknown. The junction differs from germline at one of its ends, possibly a read error.

The CDR3 spans 13 residues. Germline values: CDR1 LNHDA, CDR2 SQIVND (reference sequence). Study findings and constraints: Excluded were some V segments that proved indistinguishable, including TRBV6-2 and TRBV6-3.

Use of 60 Vbeta and 13 Jbeta primers characterized the PCR. Method: immunoSEQ multiplex PCR; TCRdb's copy keeps in-frame clones and lacks some. The sample lists tens of thousands of clones, roughly 65% occurring once. The sequence was obtained from a male donor in good health and CMV-seropositive. The chain joins TRBV19 to TRBJ1-5, with 10 bases matching TRBD1. The sequenced sample was PBMCs. The CDR3 loop is CDSRQGANQPQHF. CDR3 nucleotides: TGTGACAGTAGACAGGGGGCGAATCAGCCCCAGCATTTT.